A few counts support the clone carrying this T cell receptor (beta chain). The antigen is not known. Germline V gene lookup returns CDR1 MNHEY and CDR2 SVGAGI. There are 14 residues in the CDR3. Trimming took 0 bases from V and 4 from J, leaving 7 bases between them. The sample belongs to a study of cytomegalovirus exposure and HLA in healthy donors. Regarding the study as a whole: When analyzed later, the rates of TCR association showed variation by HLA locus, with DRB1 the most and HLA-C the fewest. Most TCR sequences were seen very rarely across donors, but some public TCRs occurred in many.

PCR used 60 Vbeta primers and 13 Jbeta primers. The repertoire was sequenced with immunoSEQ multiplex PCR; TCRdb's copy has only in-frame clones and lacks some. The sample has around 150,000 clones, around 80% seen once. The source of this sequence is a man aged 25 to 40 in good health. The V call is TRBV6-5, the J call TRBJ2-1, with D uncertain. The specimen was PBMCs. The CDR3 protein is CASSYSITYNEQFF. CDR3 in DNA: TGTGCCAGCAGTTACTCGATAACATACAATGAGCAGTTCTTC.